This T cell receptor (beta chain) was recovered during a study of cytomegalovirus exposure and HLA in healthy donors. Turning to the study itself: Earlier, roughly 120 million unique TCR beta sequences were recovered from some 200 million T cells by an analysis. Early release data held some 79 million unique TCRs from HLA-typed donors.

PCR involved 60 Vbeta and 13 Jbeta primers. Authors' analysis steps: Unique TCR beta chains totaled some 88 million in a later count, with 8.5 million to 12 million of them shared. The data were produced by immunoSEQ multiplex PCR, yet TCRdb's version contains in-frame clones alone and is incomplete. V and J calls and clone size are those listed in that table; D and trimming were worked out from the DNA. Altogether about 150,000 clones are present, roughly 78% being singletons, with the ten largest covering about 12%. The germline CDR1 and CDR2 sequences are SGDLS and YYNGEE. The CDR3 contains 15 residues. Trimming stripped 0 bases from V and 3 bases from J, with 11 bases between. Of note for this clone: Antigen unknown.

Study-level points and caveats: A later analysis reportedly found that, within productive TCRs, an Asian-associated ancestry cluster had fewer N-insertions than the mean observed across the 666 donors.

The TCR sequence derives from a woman aged 45-65 years in good health and CMV-seropositive. The sample consisted of PBMCs. The genes are TRBV9 and TRBJ2-3, with no clear D. CDR3: CASSVGPIGTDTQYF. CDR3 bases: TGTGCCAGCAGCGTAGGACCAATCGGGACAGATACGCAGTATTTT.